This T cell receptor (beta chain) was identified in a study of blood T cell repertoires in COVID-19. Sequencing was performed with immunoSEQ multiplex PCR; in TCRdb, only in-frame clones are kept and a portion is missing. Of tens of thousands of clones in the sample, about 86% were seen once. The CDR3 is 15 residues long. The V end was cut by 7 bases, the J end by 0 bases, with 14 bases between. Germline CDR1 reads SGHRS; CDR2 reads YFSETQ. The sequence was collected from an elderly man with acute or convalescent COVID-19. The chain recombines TRBV5-1 with TRBJ2-1; D is possibly TRBD2 (7 bases). Material: peripheral blood. For the CDR3, the DNA is TGCGCCAGCTCCAGGGGCGGGAGCTCCTACAATGAGCAGTTCTTC. Protein product: CASSRGGSSYNEQFF.